The rows below give T cell receptor beta chains drawn from one sample of a study of a mutant IDH1 vaccine in newly diagnosed glioma. Assay: immunoSEQ multiplex PCR; the TCRdb copy retains only in-frame clones and omits some. The data show about 23,000 clones, approximately 89% seen once. The material sequenced was PBMCs, taken from a glioma patient treated with radiotherapy, temozolomide or both. Receptors were obtained from a man aged 25-40 years with glioma. Both conserved end residues are part of each CDR3. D genes are given only for firm matches. The size field is filled for only some rows; it gives once, few, many or a size class.

>.|TRBD1|TRBJ2-7|TRBV7-6
TGTGCCAGCAGCCCGAATGTGGACAGGGGGAACGAGCAGTACTTC
CASSPNVDRGNEQYF
>.|.|TRBJ2-7|TRBV2
TGTGCCAGCAGTGAAAGGCCAGGGATCGACGAGCAGTACTTC
CASSERPGIDEQYF
>.|.|TRBJ1-1|TRBV29-1
TGCAGCGTTGAAGGGAGAGGGACCACTGAAGCTTTCTTT
CSVEGRGTTEAFF
>once|TRBD1|TRBJ1-4|TRBV5-1
TGCGCCAGCAGCTTGTGGGACAGCGAGGAAAAACTGTTTTTT
CASSLWDSEEKLFF
>.|TRBD1|TRBJ2-5|TRBV6-1
TGTGCCAGCAGTGAACGCGGCGGAACAGGGGCCCAGTACTTC
CASSERGGTGAQYF
>.|.|TRBJ2-7|TRBV6-1
TGTGCCAGCAGTGTCCGCAACTTGGGCTCCTACGAGCAGTACTTC
CASSVRNLGSYEQYF
>.|.|TRBJ2-5|TRBV10-3
TGTGCCATCAGTGGCACGTCGGGCGAAGAGACCCAGTACTTC
CAISGTSGEETQYF
>.|.|TRBJ2-7|TRBV19
TGTGCCAGTAGCCCGGGGATTGGCTACGAGCAGTACTTC
CASSPGIGYEQYF
>.|.|TRBJ2-5|TRBV5-4
TGTGCCAGCAGCTTGGAAGCGGGTAAGGGAGAGACCCAGTACTTC
CASSLEAGKGETQYF
>.|.|TRBJ2-7|TRBV5-4
TGTGCCAGCAGCTTCGCGGGTACCTACGAGCAGTACTTC
CASSFAGTYEQYF
>.|.|TRBJ2-2|TRBV28
TGTGCCAGCAGTCCCCTCGATGTTTACAGGGTCGTGGACACCGGGGAGCTGTTTTTT
CASSPLDVYRVVDTGELFF
>medium-sized|TRBD1|TRBJ2-7|TRBV5-1
TGCGCCAGCAGCTTGGCCGGGACAGGGCTCTACGAGCAGTACTTC
CASSLAGTGLYEQYF
>.|TRBD2|TRBJ2-1|TRBV5-1
TGCGCCAGCAGCTTGACGCGGGGGTACAATGAGCAGTTCTTC
CASSLTRGYNEQFF
>.|.|TRBJ1-4|TRBV19
TGTGCCAGTTCAAACAGAGCAACTAATGAAAAACTGTTTTTT
CASSNRATNEKLFF
>.|TRBD1|TRBJ1-2|TRBV5-5
TGTGCCAGCAGCGATGCACAGGGGCTCTATGGCTACACCTTC
CASSDAQGLYGYTF
>.|TRBD2|TRBJ2-1|TRBV9
TGTGCCAGCAGCGTAGCGGCTAGCGGGAGCCGAAGCTCCTACAATGAGCAGTTCTTC
CASSVAASGSRSSYNEQFF
>.|.|TRBJ2-5|TRBV11-2
TGTGCCAGCAGCTCCGGGGGGACCCAGTACTTC
CASSSGGTQYF
>once|.|TRBJ1-2|TRBV20-1
TGCAGTGCCCTGGACAATTATGGCTACACCTTC
CSALDNYGYTF
>.|TRBD2|TRBJ2-1|TRBV27
TGTGCCAGCAGTTCCGGGACTAGCGGCTACAATGAGCAGTTCTTC
CASSSGTSGYNEQFF
>.|.|TRBJ2-2|TRBV29-1
TGCAGCGTTGCCCGGGGGGCAGGATCCCTTACCGGGGAGCTGTTTTTT
CSVARGAGSLTGELFF
>.|.|TRBJ1-1|TRBV5-1
TGCGCCAGCAGCTTCCCGAACACTGAAGCTTTCTTT
CASSFPNTEAFF
>.|TRBD1|TRBJ1-2|TRBV5-5
TGTGCCAGCAGCTTAGATCCGCAGGGGGCGCGAGGCTACACCTTC
CASSLDPQGARGYTF
>once|TRBD2|TRBJ2-1|TRBV7-9
TGTGCCAGCAGTTCGCCGGGACTAGCGGGAGTTTGGTCCTACAATGAGCAGTTCTTC
CASSSPGLAGVWSYNEQFF
>.|TRBD1|TRBJ1-3|TRBV7-9
TGTGCCAGCAGGAAGGGACAGGGTGCTGGAAACACCATATATTTT
CASRKGQGAGNTIYF
>.|TRBD1|TRBJ2-7|TRBV13
TGTGCCAGCAGCAGGGACAGGCGGTACGAGCAGTACTTC
CASSRDRRYEQYF
>.|.|TRBJ1-1|TRBV10-3
TGTGCCATCAGTGAGACACAGGGAACGGTTACTGAAGCTTTCTTT
CAISETQGTVTEAFF
>.|.|TRBJ2-7|TRBV28
TGTGCCAGCAGTTCCCAGGGGTTCCCCTACGAGCAGTACTTC
CASSSQGFPYEQYF
>.|TRBD1|TRBJ2-7|TRBV7-8
TGTGCCAGCAGCCCCCTTTCGGTCGGTAGGGGGCTTTCCTACGAGCAGTACTTC
CASSPLSVGRGLSYEQYF
>.|TRBD1|TRBJ1-1|TRBV19
TGTGCCAGTAGTATCCGAGGACAGGGCAAAGCTTTCTTT
CASSIRGQGKAFF
>.|.|TRBJ2-1|TRBV5-1
TGCGCCAGCAGCTCTTCGACTCACTACAATGAGCAGTTCTTC
CASSSSTHYNEQFF
>.|.|TRBJ2-1|TRBV2
TGTGCCAGCCAAGACCCCTTGGGTTACAATGAGCAGTTCTTC
CASQDPLGYNEQFF
>.|.|TRBJ2-7|TRBV6-5
TGTGCCACTCGGAGGAAGTTATACTCCTACGAGCAGTACTTC
CATRRKLYSYEQYF
>.|.|TRBJ2-4|TRBV16
TGTGCCAGCAGCCAAGCCAAAAACATTCAGTACTTC
CASSQAKNIQYF
>once|TRBD1|TRBJ1-3|TRBV6-6
TGTGCCAGCAGAACCAATTGGGACAGGGCTGGAAACACCATATATTTT
CASRTNWDRAGNTIYF
>.|TRBD1|TRBJ2-2|TRBV5-1
TGCGCCAGCAGCTTAGCGGGACAGGGGAACACCGGGGAGCTGTTTTTT
CASSLAGQGNTGELFF
>.|.|TRBJ2-7|TRBV6-1
TGTGCCAGCAACTTAGGGTCCGCCCGATCCTACGAGCAGTACTTC
CASNLGSARSYEQYF
>.|TRBD1|TRBJ1-2|TRBV6-6
TGTGCCAGCAGCCGTGACCTCGGGACAGGGGACTATGGCTACACCTTC
CASSRDLGTGDYGYTF
>.|.|TRBJ1-1|TRBV19
TGTGCCAGTAAAGAGGTGGGAGTCACTGAAGCTTTCTTT
CASKEVGVTEAFF
>.|.|TRBJ1-2|TRBV19
TGTGCCAGCTCGCCTGGCCCCCATAACTATGGCTACACCTTC
CASSPGPHNYGYTF
>.|TRBD2|TRBJ2-1|TRBV20-1
TGCAGTGCCCTACGGGGGGAGGGGAAGTTCTTC
CSALRGEGKFF
>.|TRBD1|TRBJ1-1|TRBV27
TGTGCCAGCAGCCCCGTTCGGACAGGGGAACAAGCTTTCTTT
CASSPVRTGEQAFF
>.|.|TRBJ2-1|TRBV7-9
TGTGCCAGCAGCTTAGGCATCTGGGACACCAACAATGAGCAGTTCTTC
CASSLGIWDTNNEQFF
>.|.|TRBJ1-5|TRBV6-5
TGTGCCAGCAGTAGTGACAGACTTAGCAATCAGCCCCAGCATTTT
CASSSDRLSNQPQHF
>.|TRBD1|TRBJ1-1|TRBV18
TGTGCCAGCTCCCCCCTCACCGGGACAGTGAACACTGAAGCTTTCTTT
CASSPLTGTVNTEAFF
>.|.|TRBJ2-3|TRBV9
TGTGCCAGCAGCGCCGGTTCGAGGGGTAACGCAGATACGCAGTATTTT
CASSAGSRGNADTQYF
>.|.|TRBJ2-1|TRBV20-1
TGCAGTGCTAGACCCGTTGATGAGCAGTTCTTC
CSARPVDEQFF
>.|.|TRBJ1-2|TRBV7-9
TGTGCCAGCAGCACAGGCTATGGCTACACCTTC
CASSTGYGYTF
>.|.|TRBJ2-5|TRBV16
TGTGCCAGCAGCCAAGGACACTTCCAAGAGACCCAGTACTTC
CASSQGHFQETQYF